Shown below are 12 T cell receptor beta chains from a single sample sequenced in a study of control samples from healthy donors and cancer patients (dated by TCRdb to 2018 to 2020). The library was generated by the immunoSEQ multiplex PCR assay. Sourced from immuneACCESS, this table was stored by TCRdb with only in-frame sequences that have V and J called. A share of the clones is absent; for the studies checked, an unresolved V gene accounts for under half, and the remainder has no known explanation. The sample table lists about 110,000 clones, just under 85% of them with a count of one. The ten largest clones capture under 8.5% of the sample. Material for sequencing was blood. The source is a man between 18 and 29 years old in good health.

This chain connects TRBV28 to TRBJ2-7; D possibly corresponds to TRBD1 (5 bases). The CDR3 has 13 residues. Germline V gene sequence: CDR1 MDHEN, CDR2 SYDVKM. The ends were cut back, 6 bases at V and 5 bases at J, with 14 bases in the middle. CDR3 sequence reads: CASSSGRWNEQYF. The CDR3 DNA follows: TGTGCCAGCAGCTCAGGGCGGTGGAACGAGCAGTACTTC.

The chain links TRBV4-2 to TRBJ2-3; no firm D call. Germline V CDR1 and CDR2: LGHNA, YNFKEQ. The CDR3 totals 11 residues. Trimming took off 1 base at V and 8 bases at J, with 4 bases between the two ends. The CDR3 nucleotides read TGTGCCAGCAGCCAAGTCACTACGCAGTATTTT. It specifies CASSQVTTQYF.

The rearrangement joins TRBV5-4 to TRBJ1-4, with 10 positions matching TRBD1. CDR3 length: 15 residues. CDR1 is SGHNT, CDR2 YYREEE, per germline (reference sequence). V was pared by 4 bases and J by 7 bases, with 7 bases of the junction left unmatched. The CDR3 bases are TGTGCCAGCAGCCTGGGACAGGGGAGGGGTGAAAAACTGTTTTTT. It translates to CASSLGQGRGEKLFF.

This clone was detected only once. The chain combines TRBV28 with TRBJ1-2, with TRBD1 identical over 7 bases. The CDR3 loop spans 14 amino acids. Unmatched junction bases numbered 7, after V lost 5 bases and J lost 4 bases. CDR1 is MDHEN and CDR2 is SYDVKM in the germline V gene. The DNA of the CDR3 is TGTGCCAGCAGTCTCGGACAGGTGGGCTATGGCTACACCTTC. Its translation is CASSLGQVGYGYTF.

This chain joins TRBV7-2 and TRBJ2-2, with 10 bases lining up with TRBD2. The V gene end was trimmed by 6 bases and the J gene end by 6 bases; junction bases not matched to a gene: 7. Germline V lookup: CDR1 SGHTA, CDR2 FQGNSA. The CDR3 runs 15 residues. CDR3 in amino acids: CASSSAGGPSGELFF. Written as DNA, the CDR3 is TGTGCCAGCAGTTCAGCGGGGGGGCCGTCCGGGGAGCTGTTTTTT.

V is TRBV7-9 and J is TRBJ1-1, with D perhaps TRBD1 (5 bases). The CDR3 loop spans 14 amino acids. The germline V gene encodes CDR1 SEHNR and CDR2 FQNEAQ (reference sequence). Trimming removed 3 bases at V and 5 bases at J, with 13 bases between. As DNA, the CDR3 is TGTGCCAGCAGCTTGGGTGGGTGGGGGACTGAAGCTTTCTTT. Translated: CASSLGGWGTEAFF.

This clone was observed once. This chain links TRBV5-4 with TRBJ2-7, with D unresolved. V lost 0 bases and J 4 bases, leaving 8 bases between the germline ends. Germline V CDR1 and CDR2: SGHNT, YYREEE (reference sequence). The CDR3 runs to 13 residues. The CDR3 coding sequence is TGTGCCAGCAGCTTGGAGACTTCTTACGAGCAGTACTTC. It codes for CASSLETSYEQYF. Based on the CDR3 plus reference TRBV5-4 and TRBJ2-7, the full variable domain is ETGVTQSPTHLIKTRGQQVTLRCSSQSGHNTVSWYQQALGQGPQFIFQYYREEENGRGNFPPRFSGLQFPNYSSELNVNALELDDSALYLCASSLETSYEQYFGPGTRLTVT.

CDR3 nucleotide sequence: TGTGCCAGCAGTGAATATCGTAGGGGTGATGACTACACCTTC. Translating it yields CASSEYRRGDDYTF. The chain employs TRBV25-1 and TRBJ1-2; D is possibly TRBD1 (5 bases). Trimming stripped 0 bases from V and 10 bases from J, with 15 bases between. Germline V CDR1 and CDR2: MGHDK, SYGVNS. The CDR3 totals 14 residues.

This chain connects TRBV6-5 to TRBJ1-1, with D possibly TRBD1 on 5 matching bases. V lost 10 bases and J lost 6, with 15 bases in between. The V gene's germline CDR1 is MNHEY and CDR2 SVGAGI. This CDR3 spans 12 amino acids. The CDR3 bases are TGTGCCACGCGGGGGGGAAACCCTGAAGCTTTCTTT. This codes for CATRGGNPEAFF.

The chain couples TRBV7-2 to TRBJ1-2; 8 nucleotides line up with TRBD1. In germline, CDR1 is SGHTA, CDR2 FQGNSA. The V gene end was trimmed by 1 base and the J gene end by 7 bases; junction bases not matched to a gene: 8. The CDR3 length is 15 residues. The DNA for the CDR3 is TGTGCCAGCAGCTTAGAGCACAGGGGGTATAGTGGCTACACCTTC. Amino acids: CASSLEHRGYSGYTF. The whole variable domain, remainder taken from reference TRBV7-2 and TRBJ1-2, is GAGVSQSPSNKVTEKGKDVELRCDPISGHTALYWYRQSLGQGLEFLIYFQGNSAPDKSGLPSDRFSAERTGGSVSTLTIQRTQQEDSAVYLCASSLEHRGYSGYTFGSGTRLTVV.

The chain carries TRBV5-6 and TRBJ1-5; D ambiguous. CDR3 length: 12 residues. Germline-derived CDR1 and CDR2 are SGHDT and YYEEEE. V dropped 2 bases and J dropped 6 bases, with 6 bases sitting between them. The CDR3 is CASSLSGQPQHF. CDR3 coding DNA: TGTGCCAGCAGCTTATCAGGTCAGCCCCAGCATTTT.

The rearrangement joins TRBV5-1 to TRBJ2-7, with D possibly TRBD2 on 7 matching bases. Trimming stripped 4 bases from V and 4 bases from J, with 18 bases between. CDR3 length: 15 amino acids. The germline CDR1 and CDR2 sequences are SGHRS and YFSETQ. The CDR3 protein is CASSLVGGPGYEQYF. The CDR3, as DNA: TGCGCCAGCAGCCTGGTCGGGGGGCCAGGATACGAGCAGTACTTC.